The 3 T cell receptor beta chains listed next were all sequenced from one sample in a study of vaccination and CD4 T cells after COVID-19. Once obtained from cultured CD4+ T cells, the DNA was sequenced using the Oncomine TCR Beta short-read assay. TCRdb analysed the PCR reads with MiXCR anew, one entry per CDR3 protein. The sample shows about 14,000 distinct CDR3 sequences, about 51% of them seen only once. Treatment of the sample: roughly ten-day PBMC culture with coronavirus spike peptide pools or control peptides (ViraFEST assay). Their cognate antigens are unknown. The sequenced material came from CD4+ T cells from blood, cultured in vitro. These receptors all stem from a human donor who had recovered from COVID-19.

The V and J genes are TRBV5-1 and TRBJ2-7; D gene ambiguous. The CDR3 runs to 12 residues. The V gene's germline CDR1 is SGHRS and CDR2 YFSETQ. V shed 1 base and J shed 7 bases, with 9 bases lying between them. The CDR3 here is CASSLLGPEQYF. The DNA for the CDR3 is TGCGCCAGCAGCTTGTTAGGGCCGGAGCAGTACTTC.

This clonotype was recorded once. The V call is TRBV4-3, the J call TRBJ2-4; 7 bases line up with TRBD1. The CDR3 is 14 residues long. Germline V lookup: CDR1 LGHNA, CDR2 YSLEER. V lost 0 bases and J lost 6; bases outside the gene matches: 2. The CDR3 loop is CASSQDPGGNIQYF. The CDR3 DNA sequence: TGCGCCAGCAGCCAAGATCCAGGGGGAAACATTCAGTACTTC.

This chain joins TRBV12-3 or TRBV12-4 and TRBJ1-5; D remains ambiguous. V was trimmed by 5 bases and J by 1 base, leaving 12 bases between them. There are 15 residues in the CDR3. The CDR3 sequence is CASSRETGSNQPQHF. In DNA, the CDR3 is TGTGCCAGCAGTCGGGAGACCGGGAGCAATCAGCCCCAGCATTTT.